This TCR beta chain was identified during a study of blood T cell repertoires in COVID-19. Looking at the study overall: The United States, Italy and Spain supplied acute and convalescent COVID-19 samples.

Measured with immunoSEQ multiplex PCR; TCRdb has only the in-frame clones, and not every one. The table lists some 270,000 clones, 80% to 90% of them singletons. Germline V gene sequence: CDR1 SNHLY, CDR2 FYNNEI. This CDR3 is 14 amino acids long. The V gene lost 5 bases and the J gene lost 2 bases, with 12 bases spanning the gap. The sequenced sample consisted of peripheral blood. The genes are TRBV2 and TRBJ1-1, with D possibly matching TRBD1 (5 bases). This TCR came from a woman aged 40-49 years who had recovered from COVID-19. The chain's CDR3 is CASSWLGPNTEAFF. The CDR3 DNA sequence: TGTGCCAGCAGTTGGTTGGGGCCCAACACTGAAGCTTTCTTT.